Presented here are 28 T cell receptor beta chains from one specimen sequenced in a study of T cell responses to AZD1222 COVID-19 vaccine. Only in-frame clones appear in the TCRdb table, and some are missing; sequencing was by immunoSEQ multiplex PCR. The repertoire holds 110,000 to 150,000 clones, roughly 90% seen once, with just over 3% in the top ten. Specimen: peripheral blood, collected on day 0 of AZD1222 vaccination. The receptors shown here come from an adult in good health.

The V call is TRBV6-1, the J call TRBJ2-5; D is uncertain. Germline assignment: CDR1 MNHNS and CDR2 SASEGT. The CDR3 loop spans 12 amino acids. Trimming cost V 2 bases and J 4 bases, with 5 bases left between them. CDR3 in amino acids: CASSELGETQYF. Written as DNA, the CDR3 is TGTGCCAGCAGTGAACTGGGAGAGACCCAGTACTTC.

The genes are TRBV12-3 or TRBV12-4 and TRBJ1-2; D is unresolved. The V end was cut by 6 bases, the J end by 0 bases, with 8 bases between. This CDR3 region has 13 residues. CDR3 sequence reads: CASSPGANYGYTF. CDR3 bases: TGTGCCAGCAGCCCTGGTGCTAACTATGGCTACACCTTC.

The rearrangement joins TRBV9 to TRBJ2-2, with TRBD2 identical over 8 bases. J lost 1 base, V lost 7 bases, and 9 bases had no gene match. The CDR3 loop spans 16 amino acids. Per the germline V gene, CDR1 is SGDLS and CDR2 is YYNGEE. The DNA of the CDR3 is TGTGCCAGCCGCCCCCCTGCGGGAGGGAACACCGGGGAGCTGTTTTTT. It specifies CASRPPAGGNTGELFF.

The chain is built from TRBV14 and TRBJ1-3, with D maybe TRBD1 (5 bases). The CDR3 totals 18 residues. Germline CDR1 is SGHDN and CDR2 is FVKESK. V was shortened by 2 bases and J by 3 bases, with 20 bases between the two germline ends. The CDR3 here is CASSQHPPQGSHGNTIYF. As DNA, the CDR3 is TGTGCCAGCAGCCAACATCCCCCCCAGGGCTCCCATGGAAACACCATATATTTT.

The chain couples TRBV5-4 to TRBJ2-1; 13 bases align to TRBD2. J was trimmed by 9 bases and V by 4 bases; bases with no gene match: 7. The CDR3 has 15 residues. The germline gives CDR1 SGHNT, CDR2 YYREEE (reference sequence). CDR3 sequence reads: CASSAGLAGRAEQFF. The CDR3 DNA sequence: TGTGCCAGCAGCGCGGGACTAGCGGGAAGAGCTGAGCAGTTCTTC.

The J gene is TRBJ1-4, the V gene TRBV5-5; the D is unclear. The germline V and J ends were trimmed by 3 bases and 1 base, with 7 bases remaining between them. Germline loops: CDR1 SGHKS, CDR2 YYEKEE (reference sequence). This CDR3 has 14 amino acids. CDR3: CASSSRITNEKLFF. Written as DNA, the CDR3 is TGTGCCAGCAGCTCTCGGATAACTAATGAAAAACTGTTTTTT.

The rearrangement uses TRBV29-1 and TRBJ2-7, with 9 bases matching TRBD1. There are 13 residues in the CDR3. The V gene end was trimmed by 7 bases and the J gene end by 0 bases; junction bases not matched to a gene: 4. In germline, CDR1 is SQVTM, CDR2 ANQGSEA. This chain's CDR3 is CSAGTGSSYEQYF. The CDR3, as DNA: TGCAGCGCTGGGACAGGGAGCTCCTACGAGCAGTACTTC.

The V call is TRBV12-5, the J call TRBJ2-7; TRBD2 is a possible D gene (5 bases). The V end was cut by 2 bases, the J end by 7 bases, with 12 bases between. This CDR3 has 13 residues. The germline V gene encodes CDR1 LGHNT and CDR2 FRNRAP. The CDR3 DNA reads as TGTGCTAGTGGTTTGATAGTTTGGAGGGAGCAGTACTTC. Residues: CASGLIVWREQYF.

This clone was observed a single time. V and J are TRBV6-5 and TRBJ1-2; D not certain. V gave up 2 bases and J gave up 7 bases, with 14 bases separating them. The CDR3 is made up of 14 amino acids. The germline V gene has CDR1 MNHEY and CDR2 SVGAGI. The CDR3 loop reads CASSYGSRYLGYTF. The CDR3 DNA sequence: TGTGCCAGCAGTTACGGGTCGAGATATCTTGGCTACACCTTC.

This clone was recorded a few times. The V call is TRBV27, the J call TRBJ2-2, with no clear D. The ends were cut back, 4 bases at V and 6 bases at J, with 9 bases in the middle. There are 13 residues in the CDR3. Germline V CDR1 and CDR2: MNHEY, SMNVEV (reference sequence). DNA of the CDR3: TGTGCCAGCAGTTATGGGGTTGCCGGGGAGCTGTTTTTT. Translation: CASSYGVAGELFF.

This clone was detected only once. The chain is built from TRBV7-2 and TRBJ2-7; D is perhaps TRBD2 (5 bases). The V gene lost 1 base and the J gene lost 1 base, with 11 bases spanning the gap. The germline V gene encodes CDR1 SGHTA and CDR2 FQGNSA. The CDR3 consists of 15 residues. CDR3 nucleotide sequence: TGTGCCAGCAGCTTAGAAAGCGGCACATCCTACGAGCAGTACTTC. Residues: CASSLESGTSYEQYF.

This chain links TRBV18 with TRBJ2-3; 9 nucleotides line up with TRBD2. Per the germline V gene, CDR1 is KGHSH and CDR2 is LQKENI. Germline trimming cut 1 base from V and 2 bases from J; bases unmatched to any gene: 1. This CDR3 is 15 amino acids long. The DNA for the CDR3 is TGTGCCAGCTCACCACGACTAGCGGCCACAGATACGCAGTATTTT. This codes for CASSPRLAATDTQYF.

V usage is TRBV7-9 and J usage is TRBJ1-4; 7 bases are shared with TRBD1. CDR1 is SEHNR and CDR2 is FQNEAQ in the germline V gene (reference sequence). J lost 3 bases, V lost 5 bases, and 6 bases had no gene match. This CDR3 contains 15 residues. This chain's CDR3 is CASSGGTASNEKLFF. CDR3 DNA sequence: TGTGCCAGCAGCGGAGGGACAGCCTCTAATGAAAAACTGTTTTTT.

The rearrangement uses TRBV29-1 and TRBJ1-4; D ambiguous. Germline CDR1 SQVTM, CDR2 ANQGSEA. The CDR3 has 13 residues. V shed 6 bases and J shed 4 bases, with 12 bases lying between them. The CDR3 protein is CSVGRAYNEKLFF. The CDR3 DNA reads TGCAGCGTGGGGAGGGCCTATAATGAAAAACTGTTTTTT.

The genes are TRBV5-4 and TRBJ2-3; D call uncertain. The CDR3 runs to 16 residues. Between the trimmed V and J ends, which lost 2 bases and 3 bases, there was a span of 16 bases. Per germline, CDR1 SGHNT and CDR2 YYREEE (reference sequence). This chain's CDR3 is CASSFNRAGFTDTQYF. CDR3 DNA: TGTGCCAGCAGCTTCAATCGAGCTGGTTTTACAGATACGCAGTATTTT.

This rearrangement joins TRBV28 to TRBJ2-3; 11 bases fit TRBD2. Germline values: CDR1 MDHEN, CDR2 SYDVKM. Unmatched junction bases numbered 4, after V lost 5 bases and J lost 0 bases. The CDR3 covers 16 residues. This chain's CDR3 is CASSEGLAASTDTQYF. The CDR3 region has the DNA TGTGCCAGCAGTGAGGGACTAGCGGCCAGCACAGATACGCAGTATTTT.

The chain employs TRBV27 and TRBJ2-3; D ambiguous. Trimming removed 4 bases from V and 5 bases from J, with 16 bases in between. The CDR3 contains 15 residues. Germline assignment: CDR1 MNHEY and CDR2 SMNVEV (reference sequence). The CDR3, as DNA: TGTGCCAGCAGTTCTACTCTGAATCCGGGAGATACGCAGTATTTT. Translated: CASSSTLNPGDTQYF.

V gene TRBV6-2 or TRBV6-3 combines with J gene TRBJ1-6, with a possible D match to TRBD1 (5 bases). The ends were cut back, 6 bases at V and 7 bases at J, with 13 bases in the middle. Per germline, CDR1 MNHEY and CDR2 SVGEGT. The CDR3 spans 14 residues. The CDR3 DNA follows: TGTGCCAGCAGCCCCGGGACGTTCAATTCACCCCTCCACTTT. Its protein is CASSPGTFNSPLHF.

The gene calls are TRBV18 and TRBJ1-6; 9 nucleotides agree with TRBD1. There are 17 residues in the CDR3. Trimming removed 0 bases from V and 12 bases from J; junction bases left unmatched: 12. Germline lookup yields CDR1 KGHSH and CDR2 LQKENI. CDR3 bases: TGTGCCAGCTCACCACCAGGGACAGGGCGCAGTCTGGGACCCCTCCACTTT. Translating it yields CASSPPGTGRSLGPLHF.

The chain combines TRBV24-1 with TRBJ2-1, with D possibly TRBD2 on 6 matching bases. This CDR3 contains 15 residues. Germline loops: CDR1 KGHDR, CDR2 SFDVKD. Trimming pared 2 bases from V and 4 bases from J, leaving 11 bases between. The CDR3 DNA is TGTGCCACCAGTGATTCCCCAGGACTATACAATGAGCAGTTCTTC. It specifies CATSDSPGLYNEQFF.

The chain is built from TRBV7-9 and TRBJ1-1; D may be TRBD1 (5 bases). The V end lost 5 bases, the J end lost 5 bases, and 15 bases lay between the germline ends. The length of the CDR3 is 14 residues. CDR1 is SEHNR, CDR2 FQNEAQ, per germline (reference sequence). CDR3 region: CASSPGRKGTEAFF. The DNA of the CDR3 is TGTGCCAGCAGCCCTGGACGGAAGGGGACTGAAGCTTTCTTT.

V gene TRBV25-1 combines with J gene TRBJ1-1; D is possibly TRBD1 (6 bases). This CDR3 contains 13 residues. Trimming left V 6 bases short and J 1 base short, with 9 bases between. CDR1 is MGHDK and CDR2 is SYGVNS in the germline V gene. This CDR3 is CASRDRQNTEAFF. The CDR3 nucleotides are TGTGCCAGCAGGGACAGACAGAACACTGAAGCTTTCTTT.

The chain links TRBV5-1 to TRBJ2-2; D gene uncertain. The CDR3 spans 14 residues. The germline V gene has CDR1 SGHRS and CDR2 YFSETQ. V was pared by 7 bases and J by 2 bases, with 12 bases between. CDR3 amino acids: CASLDKENTGELFF. In nucleotides, the CDR3 is TGCGCCAGCCTAGACAAAGAAAACACCGGGGAGCTGTTTTTT.

The V call is TRBV2, the J call TRBJ1-1, with a possible D match to TRBD1 (5 bases). Per the germline V gene, CDR1 is SNHLY and CDR2 is FYNNEI. The CDR3 runs to 14 residues. V lost 6 bases to trimming and J lost 1 base, with 12 bases between them. CDR3 in DNA: TGTGCCAGCAGGAAAGGGGAGGGGAACACTGAAGCTTTCTTT. It is translated as CASRKGEGNTEAFF.

The rearrangement uses TRBV7-3 and TRBJ2-3; the match to TRBD2 covers 7 bases. Germline V gene data show CDR1 as SGHTA and CDR2 as FQGTGA. V was clipped by 5 bases and J by 4 bases; unmatched bases: 3. The CDR3 extends over 13 amino acids. CDR3 residues: CASSTGLADTQYF. As DNA, the CDR3 is TGTGCCAGCAGCACCGGACTAGCAGATACGCAGTATTTT.

V is TRBV27 and J is TRBJ1-1, with TRBD1 as a possible D gene (6 bases). Per the germline V gene, CDR1 is MNHEY and CDR2 is SMNVEV (reference sequence). The CDR3 is made up of 15 amino acids. Trimming removed 6 bases at V and 3 bases at J, with 17 bases between. Written as DNA, the CDR3 is TGTGCCAGCAGCCTAGGGTGGGGGCGAGACACTGAAGCTTTCTTT. Residues: CASSLGWGRDTEAFF.

The genes are TRBV9 and TRBJ1-4; 9 bases fit TRBD1. This CDR3 has 17 amino acids. After removal of 4 bases from V and 4 bases from J, the junction contained 11 bases not matched to a gene. Germline CDR1 reads SGDLS; CDR2 reads YYNGEE. CDR3 bases: TGTGCCAGCAGCTCATTTGGGACAGGGAGGGATAATGAAAAACTGTTTTTT. Its translation: CASSSFGTGRDNEKLFF.

The rearrangement joins TRBV4-3 to TRBJ2-7, with D tentatively TRBD1 (6 bases). Germline V gives CDR1 LGHNA, CDR2 YSLEER. The CDR3 totals 15 residues. Trimming shortened V by 0 bases and J by 1 base, and 10 bases separated the two germline ends. CDR3 DNA: TGCGCCAGCAGCCAAGATGGGGGCGGTTCCTACGAGCAGTACTTC. This encodes CASSQDGGGSYEQYF.